Below are 9 T cell receptor beta chains sequenced from a single sample in a study of brain T cells in children with intractable seizures. Sequenced by immunoSEQ multiplex PCR; TCRdb stores in-frame clones only, minus some. The data show about 110,000 clones, with 85% to 95% seen just once and 3.5% to 4% held by the top ten. The sequenced sample was peripheral blood, obtained at surgery. The receptors shown here come from a boy under two years old with hemimegalencephaly and intractable seizures.

This chain joins TRBV18 and TRBJ2-7; 11 positions match TRBD2. There are 15 residues in the CDR3. The V gene's germline CDR1 is KGHSH and CDR2 LQKENI. V lost 2 bases to trimming and J lost 0 bases; unmatched junction nucleotides: 0. The CDR3 nucleotides are TGTGCCAGCTCACCAACTAGCGGGAGCTCCTACGAGCAGTACTTC. This gives the protein CASSPTSGSSYEQYF.

The V and J genes are TRBV24-1 and TRBJ2-7, with D possibly being TRBD2 (6 bases). The V end lost 4 bases, the J end lost 3 bases, and 12 bases lay between the germline ends. The V gene's germline CDR1 is KGHDR and CDR2 SFDVKD. This CDR3 contains 14 residues. Here the CDR3 DNA reads TGTGCCACCAGTGACCCCTCCGGGGGCTACGAGCAGTACTTC. Translation gives CATSDPSGGYEQYF.

This clone was detected only once. The chain carries TRBV3-1 (or the pseudogene TRBV3-2) and TRBJ2-5, with D possibly being TRBD1 (5 bases). V lost 4 bases and J 13 bases, leaving 16 bases between the germline ends. The V gene's germline CDR1 is LGHDT and CDR2 YNNKEL (reference sequence). This CDR3 is 12 amino acids long. CDR3: CASSPSTGHVYF. The CDR3 DNA sequence: TGTGCCAGCAGCCCCTCAACTGGACACGTGTACTTC.

V usage is TRBV5-5 and J usage is TRBJ1-3; 8 bases line up with TRBD1. The V gene end was trimmed by 2 bases and the J gene end by 4 bases; junction bases not matched to a gene: 11. The CDR3 is 17 residues long. Germline V gene data show CDR1 as SGHKS and CDR2 as YYEKEE (reference sequence). In DNA form, the CDR3 reads TGTGCCAGCAGCTTCCTTGGGACAGGTCCAGTCGGAAACACCATATATTTT. Its protein product is CASSFLGTGPVGNTIYF.

The chain has TRBV2 and TRBJ2-5; 10 nucleotides align to TRBD2. V gave up 4 bases and J gave up 5 bases; unmatched junction bases: 16. Germline V gene sequence: CDR1 SNHLY, CDR2 FYNNEI. The CDR3 spans 18 residues. CDR3 protein: CASSAGWLAGEGGETQYF. The CDR3 region has the DNA TGTGCCAGCAGTGCCGGGTGGCTAGCGGGAGAAGGGGGGGAGACCCAGTACTTC.

V is TRBV5-4 and J is TRBJ2-2; D is unresolved. The ends were cut back, 1 base at V and 4 bases at J, with 5 bases in the middle. CDR1 is SGHNT and CDR2 is YYREEE in the germline V gene (reference sequence). This CDR3 has 13 residues. CDR3 DNA sequence: TGTGCCAGCAGCTTGCCCAGCACCGGGGAGCTGTTTTTT. Translation: CASSLPSTGELFF.

The V gene is TRBV29-1, the J gene TRBJ2-7; weak D call: TRBD2 (5 bases). V shed 4 bases and J shed 3 bases, with 10 bases lying between them. The CDR3 sequence is 12 residues long. The germline CDR1 and CDR2 sequences are SQVTM and ANQGSEA. The CDR3 region has the DNA TGCAGCGTTGGTACAGAGGGCTACGAGCAGTACTTC. As protein: CSVGTEGYEQYF.

This clone showed up just a few times. The gene calls are TRBV19 and TRBJ1-6; D is unclear. The germline V gene encodes CDR1 LNHDA and CDR2 SQIVND (reference sequence). V was clipped by 0 bases and J by 11 bases, with 8 bases between them. The CDR3 has 13 amino acids. The CDR3 DNA reads TGTGCCAGTAGTATAGATGGGGATACACCCCTCCACTTT. Encoded protein: CASSIDGDTPLHF. Using reference TRBV19 and TRBJ1-6 for the parts outside the CDR3, the full variable domain is DGGITQSPKYLFRKEGQNVTLSCEQNLNHDAMYWYRQDPGQGLRLIYYSQIVNDFQKGDIAEGYSVSREKKESFPLTVTSAQKNPTAFYLCASSIDGDTPLHFGNGTRLTVT.

CDR3 loop: CASRGLAGGTGELFF. The CDR3 DNA reads TGCGCCAGCAGAGGACTAGCGGGAGGCACCGGGGAGCTGTTTTTT. The rearrangement links TRBV4-1 to TRBJ2-2; 14 nucleotides align to TRBD2. CDR3 length: 15 amino acids. Germline V CDR1 and CDR2: MGHRA, YSYEKL. V lost 6 bases and J lost 4; bases outside the gene matches: 1.